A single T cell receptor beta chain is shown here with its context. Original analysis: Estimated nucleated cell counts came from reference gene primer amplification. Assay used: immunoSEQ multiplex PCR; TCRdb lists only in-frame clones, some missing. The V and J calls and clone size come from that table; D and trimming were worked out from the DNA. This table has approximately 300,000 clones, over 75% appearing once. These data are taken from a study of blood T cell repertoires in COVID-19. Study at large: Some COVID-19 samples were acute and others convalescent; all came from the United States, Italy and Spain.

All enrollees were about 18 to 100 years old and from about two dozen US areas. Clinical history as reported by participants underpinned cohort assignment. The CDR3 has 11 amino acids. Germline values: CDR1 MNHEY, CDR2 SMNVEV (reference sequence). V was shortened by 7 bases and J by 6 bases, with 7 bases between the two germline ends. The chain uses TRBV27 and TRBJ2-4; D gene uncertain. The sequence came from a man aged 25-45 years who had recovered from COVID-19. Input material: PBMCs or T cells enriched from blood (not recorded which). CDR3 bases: TGTGCCAGCAACTCGGGAAACATTCAGTACTTC. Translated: CASNSGNIQYF.